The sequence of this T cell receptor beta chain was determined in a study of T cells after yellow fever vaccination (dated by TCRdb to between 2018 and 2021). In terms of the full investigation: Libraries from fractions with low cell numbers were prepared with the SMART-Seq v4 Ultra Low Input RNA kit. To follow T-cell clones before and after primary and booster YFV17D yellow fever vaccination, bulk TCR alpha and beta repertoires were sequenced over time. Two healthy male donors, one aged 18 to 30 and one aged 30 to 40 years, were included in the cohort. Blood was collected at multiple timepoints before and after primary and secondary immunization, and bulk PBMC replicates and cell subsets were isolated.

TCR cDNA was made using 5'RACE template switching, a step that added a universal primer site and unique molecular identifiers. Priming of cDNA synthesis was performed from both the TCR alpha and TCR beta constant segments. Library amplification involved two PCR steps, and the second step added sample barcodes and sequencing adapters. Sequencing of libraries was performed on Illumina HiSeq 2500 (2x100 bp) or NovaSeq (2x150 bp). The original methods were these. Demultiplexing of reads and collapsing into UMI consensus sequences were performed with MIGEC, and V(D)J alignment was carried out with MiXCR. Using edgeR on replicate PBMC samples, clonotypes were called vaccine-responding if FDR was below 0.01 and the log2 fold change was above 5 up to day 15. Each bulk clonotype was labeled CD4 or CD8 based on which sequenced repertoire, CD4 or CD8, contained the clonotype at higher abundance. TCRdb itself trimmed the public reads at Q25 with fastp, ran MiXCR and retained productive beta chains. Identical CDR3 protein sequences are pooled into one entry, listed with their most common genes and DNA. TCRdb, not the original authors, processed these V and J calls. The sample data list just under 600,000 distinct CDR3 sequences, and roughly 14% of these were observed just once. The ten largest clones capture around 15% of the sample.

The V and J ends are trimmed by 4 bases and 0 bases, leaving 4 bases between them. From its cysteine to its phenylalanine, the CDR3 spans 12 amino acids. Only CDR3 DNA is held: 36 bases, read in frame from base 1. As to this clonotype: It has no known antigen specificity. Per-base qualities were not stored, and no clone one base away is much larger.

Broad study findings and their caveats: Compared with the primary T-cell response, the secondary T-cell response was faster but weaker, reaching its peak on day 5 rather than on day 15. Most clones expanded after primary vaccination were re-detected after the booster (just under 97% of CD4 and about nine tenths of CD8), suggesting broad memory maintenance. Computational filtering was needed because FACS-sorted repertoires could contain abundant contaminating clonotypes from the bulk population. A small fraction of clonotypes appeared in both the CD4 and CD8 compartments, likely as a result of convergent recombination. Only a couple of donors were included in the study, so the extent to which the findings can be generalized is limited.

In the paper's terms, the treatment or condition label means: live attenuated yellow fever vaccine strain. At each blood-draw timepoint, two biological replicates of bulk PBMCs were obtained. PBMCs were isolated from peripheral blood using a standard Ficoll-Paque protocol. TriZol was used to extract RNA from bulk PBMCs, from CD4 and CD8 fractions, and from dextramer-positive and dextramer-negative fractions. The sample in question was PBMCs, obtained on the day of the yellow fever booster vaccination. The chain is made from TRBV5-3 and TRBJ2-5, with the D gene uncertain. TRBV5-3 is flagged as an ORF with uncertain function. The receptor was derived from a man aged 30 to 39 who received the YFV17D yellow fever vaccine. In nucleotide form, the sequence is TGTGCCAGAAGCAAGTACCAAGAGACCCAGTACTTC. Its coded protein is CARSKYQETQYF.